The text below deals with one TCR beta chain. Seattle's cohort entered during active infection and was followed longitudinally. V was shortened by 0 bases and J by 0 bases, with 12 bases between the two germline ends. Germline V gives CDR1 KGHSH, CDR2 LQKENI. CDR3 length: 17 amino acids. In the original processing: From reference gene primer amplification, estimates of nucleated cell counts were derived. The assay was immunoSEQ multiplex PCR, and TCRdb's table has in-frame clones only and misses some. That table gives V, J and clone size, and the DNA gave D and trimming. The sample lists almost 65,000 clones, about 88% occurring once. This record comes from a study of blood T cell repertoires in COVID-19. Study in general: Samples came from the United States, Italy and Spain, spanning acute and convalescent COVID-19. T cells, B-cell-depleted T cells, or PBMCs supplied cDNA or gDNA.

J is TRBJ2-1 and V is TRBV18; D is unclear. This receptor was taken from a woman aged 55-75 years with COVID-19, enrolled during active disease. Sequenced: peripheral blood. CDR3 loop: CASSPPNAESSYNEQFF. DNA for the CDR3: TGTGCCAGCTCACCACCGAATGCGGAGAGCTCCTACAATGAGCAGTTCTTC.